The clone carrying this T cell receptor beta chain was seen a few times. Its antigen is still unknown. This entry comes from a study of identical twins. The CDR3 runs 15 residues. CDR1 MNHEY and CDR2 SVGAGI come from the germline V gene. The V gene end was trimmed by 6 bases and the J gene end by 1 base; junction bases not matched to a gene: 7. Study results and limitations: Abundant beta clonotypes from cord blood had fewer insertions, unlike memory repertoires, which showed none. For monozygotic twins, models underestimated out-of-frame TCR alpha sharing.

TCRdb re-derived calls from the 5' RACE reads in MiXCR, one entry per CDR3 protein. The table has about 1.7 million distinct CDR3 sequences, around 33% seen once. The source material was cord blood. This sequence was found in a newborn girl in good health. The chain uses TRBV6-5 and TRBJ1-2, with TRBD1 matching over 8 bases. CDR3 loop: CASSPQGAVNYGYTF. The CDR3 bases are TGTGCCAGCAGCCCTCAGGGGGCTGTTAACTATGGCTACACCTTC.